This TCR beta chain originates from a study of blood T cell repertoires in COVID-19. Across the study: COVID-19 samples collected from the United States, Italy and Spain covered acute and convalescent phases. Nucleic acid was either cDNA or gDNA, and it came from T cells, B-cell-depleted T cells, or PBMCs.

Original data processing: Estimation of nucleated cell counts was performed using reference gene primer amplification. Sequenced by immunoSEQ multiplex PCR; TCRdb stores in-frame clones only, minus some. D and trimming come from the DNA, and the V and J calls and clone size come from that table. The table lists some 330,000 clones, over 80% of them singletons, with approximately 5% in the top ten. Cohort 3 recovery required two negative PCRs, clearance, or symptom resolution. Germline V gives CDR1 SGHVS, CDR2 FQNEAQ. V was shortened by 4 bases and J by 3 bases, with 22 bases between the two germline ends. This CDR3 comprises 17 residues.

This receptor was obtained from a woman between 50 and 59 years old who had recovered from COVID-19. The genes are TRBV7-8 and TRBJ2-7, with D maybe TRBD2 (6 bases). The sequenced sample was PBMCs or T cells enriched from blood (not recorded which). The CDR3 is CASSSLLGEAKSYEQYF. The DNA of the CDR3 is TGTGCCAGCAGCTCCCTATTAGGGGAGGCTAAGAGCTACGAGCAGTACTTC.